This TCR beta chain was sequenced in a study of T cell responses to AZD1222 COVID-19 vaccine. Overall study findings and caveats: Repertoire samples came only from after the peak T cell response. The donor group comprised mostly white British people and more females; the analysis possibly underestimated clonal diversity. Along spike, vaccine-associated CD4 TCRs were found throughout, with dominance at 160-218 and 743-854.

Note on this clone: The antigen remains undetermined.

Profiling relied on immunoSEQ multiplex PCR, and the TCRdb table lists in-frame clones only, not all of them. The top ten clones hold 5% to 6.5% of a sample with roughly 58,000 clones, approximately 92% of them seen once. This specimen was peripheral blood, taken 28 days after the second AZD1222 dose. This TCR was sampled from an adult who received the AZD1222 COVID-19 vaccine.

CDR3 sequence: CASSQSGTANEKLFF. In DNA, the CDR3 is TGTGCCAGCAGCCAATCCGGGACAGCGAATGAAAAACTGTTTTTT. V is TRBV14 and J is TRBJ1-4; TRBD1 agrees at 7 bases. In germline, CDR1 is SGHDN, CDR2 FVKESK. The J segment lost 5 bases and the V segment lost 2 bases, leaving 5 bases of the junction unmatched. This CDR3 has 15 residues. Full variable domain (remainder filled in from reference TRBV14 and TRBJ1-4): EAGVTQFPSHSVIEKGQTVTLRCDPISGHDNLYWYRRVMGKEIKFLLHFVKESKQDESGMPNNRFLAERTGGTYSTLKVQPAELEDSGVYFCASSQSGTANEKLFFGSGTQLSVL.